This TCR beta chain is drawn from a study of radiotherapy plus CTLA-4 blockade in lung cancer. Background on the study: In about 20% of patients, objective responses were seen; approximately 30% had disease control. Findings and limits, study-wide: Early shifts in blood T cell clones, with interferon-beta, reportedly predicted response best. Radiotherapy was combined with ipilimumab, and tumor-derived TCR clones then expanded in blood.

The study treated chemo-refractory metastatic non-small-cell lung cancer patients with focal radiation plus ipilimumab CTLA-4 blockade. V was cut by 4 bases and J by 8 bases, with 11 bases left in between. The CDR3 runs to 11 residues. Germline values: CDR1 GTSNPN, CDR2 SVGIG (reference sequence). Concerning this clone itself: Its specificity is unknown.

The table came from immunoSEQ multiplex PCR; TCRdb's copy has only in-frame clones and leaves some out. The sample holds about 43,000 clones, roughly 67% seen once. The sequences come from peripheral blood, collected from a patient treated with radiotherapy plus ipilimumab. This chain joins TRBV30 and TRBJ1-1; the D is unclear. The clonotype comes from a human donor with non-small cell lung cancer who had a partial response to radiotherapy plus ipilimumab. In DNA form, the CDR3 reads TGTGCCTGGACTTCGGCGACAGAAGCTTTCTTT. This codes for CAWTSATEAFF.